This TCR beta chain was found in a study of shared clonotypes between healthy human individuals. Findings of the study overall: Read depth was anticipated to influence clonotype sharing among donors.

Libraries were prepared by immunoSEQ multiplex PCR; TCRdb keeps only in-frame clonotypes and omits some of them. The sample holds about 2,200,000 clones; more than 85% are singletons and the top ten take approximately 1.7%. The CDR3 loop spans 11 amino acids. The germline V gene has CDR1 LGHNT and CDR2 FRNRAP. Between the trimmed V and J ends, which lost 6 bases and 9 bases, there was a span of 9 bases. Terminally differentiated effector memory CD45RA+ cells were excluded by CCR7 positive selection of CD45RO-negative cells. A note on this clone: Its antigen is as yet unknown.

This TCR derives from a young man in good health. Some clones in this sample may be carry-over from other donors' samples. The chain carries TRBV12-5 and TRBJ2-1; D not certain. Sequencing was performed on naive CD8+ T cells from PBMCs. The CDR3 is CASGLSREQFF. CDR3 nucleotides: TGTGCTAGTGGCCTAAGCCGTGAGCAGTTCTTC.